The 21 T cell receptor beta chains given below trace back to one sample, sequenced in a study of cytomegalovirus exposure and HLA in healthy donors. This PCR relied on a set of 60 Vbeta primers and 13 Jbeta primers. Some clones are missing from TCRdb's copy, which holds only in-frame ones; the method was immunoSEQ multiplex PCR. The table shows 220,000 or so clones, with approximately 85% occurring only once. What was sequenced was PBMCs. Receptor source: a woman aged 40 to 50 in good health and CMV-seronegative.

With respect to this clone: At one of its ends the junction is not consistent with the germline gene, which may arise from a read error. The chain carries TRBV28 and TRBJ2-3; no clear D gene. Germline CDR1 is MDHEN and CDR2 is SYDVKM. The CDR3 runs 15 residues. DNA for the CDR3: TGTGCCAGCAGTTTATTGCAGGCAAGCACAGATACGCAGTCTTTT. Its translation: CASSLLQASTDTQSF. Based on the CDR3 plus reference TRBV28 and TRBJ2-3, the full variable domain is DVKVTQSSRYLVKRTGEKVFLECVQDMDHENMFWYRQDPGLGLRLIYFSYDVKMKEKGDIPEGYSVSREKKERFSLILESASTNQTSMYLCASSLLQASTDTQSFGPGTRLTVL.

This chain connects TRBV19 to TRBJ2-1; 13 nucleotides align to TRBD2. Trimming took 1 base from V and 7 from J; bases not matched to a gene: 7. The CDR3 covers 17 residues. Germline V gene sequence: CDR1 LNHDA, CDR2 SQIVND (reference sequence). CDR3 region: CASSIGLLAGGLNEQFF. In nucleotides, the CDR3 is TGTGCCAGTAGTATAGGTTTACTAGCGGGAGGGCTTAATGAGCAGTTCTTC.

This chain links TRBV7-9 with TRBJ1-5; no clear D gene. Germline values: CDR1 SEHNR, CDR2 FQNEAQ (reference sequence). V lost 5 bases to trimming and J lost 4 bases, with 9 bases between them. This CDR3 has 13 amino acids. CDR3: CASSRAGNQPQHF. CDR3 nucleotide sequence: TGTGCCAGCAGCCGAGCAGGTAATCAGCCCCAGCATTTT.

The chain combines TRBV28 with TRBJ1-4; TRBD1 matches at 10 bases. CDR1 MDHEN and CDR2 SYDVKM come from the germline V gene. This CDR3 spans 15 amino acids. V was clipped by 7 bases and J by 8 bases; unmatched bases: 10. This CDR3 is CASNRQGTGEEKLFF. CDR3 coding DNA: TGTGCCAGCAACCGACAGGGGACAGGGGAAGAAAAACTGTTTTTT.

The rearrangement joins TRBV30 to TRBJ1-2; D unclear. The CDR3 has 19 amino acids. Trimming left V 0 bases short and J 0 bases short, with 23 bases between. The germline V gene encodes CDR1 GTSNPN and CDR2 SVGIG (reference sequence). The CDR3 region is CAWSVRMAFGGSSNYGYTF. The CDR3 coding sequence is TGTGCCTGGAGTGTACGAATGGCCTTTGGAGGCAGTTCTAACTATGGCTACACCTTC.

In its sample, this clone was seen once. Other DNA sequences of this sample code for an identical CDR3. V gene TRBV7-2 combines with J gene TRBJ2-7; TRBD1 agrees at 12 bases. CDR3 length: 14 residues. V shed 5 bases, J shed 4 bases, and the junction held 3 bases outside the gene matches. Germline-derived CDR1 and CDR2 are SGHTA and FQGNSA. Here the CDR3 reads CASSPGQGAYEQYF. The CDR3 region has the DNA TGTGCCAGCAGCCCGGGACAGGGGGCTTACGAGCAGTACTTC.

Only one count was recorded for this clone. The rearrangement uses TRBV27 and TRBJ2-3, with D uncertain. The ends were cut back, 5 bases at V and 0 bases at J, with 12 bases in the middle. The CDR3 has 15 amino acids. Looked up from germline, CDR1 is MNHEY and CDR2 is SMNVEV (reference sequence). The CDR3 reads CASSRKRPSTDTQYF. CDR3 nucleotide sequence: TGTGCCAGCAGTAGGAAGCGTCCTAGCACAGATACGCAGTATTTT.

The chain is built from TRBV19 and TRBJ1-5, with TRBD1 matching 7 bases. Trimming cost V 10 bases and J 7 bases; bases outside gene matches: 16. CDR1 is LNHDA, CDR2 SQIVND, per germline (reference sequence). This CDR3 region has 15 residues. The CDR3 region has the DNA TGTGCCACCCGGGAGGGGGCCTACGGAAAGCAGCCCCAGCATTTT. Translating it yields CATREGAYGKQPQHF.

The chain is built from TRBV27 and TRBJ2-7; D remains ambiguous. Germline lookup yields CDR1 MNHEY and CDR2 SMNVEV (reference sequence). The CDR3 contains 16 residues. Trimming removed 3 bases at V and 0 bases at J, with 15 bases between. The CDR3 nucleotides are TGTGCCAGCAGTTTGGCTGCCTCATATACCTCCTACGAGCAGTACTTC. It encodes CASSLAASYTSYEQYF.

The chain employs TRBV29-1 and TRBJ2-7, with unresolved D. The CDR3 runs to 14 residues. V was shortened by 4 bases and J by 3 bases, with 16 bases between the two germline ends. CDR1 SQVTM and CDR2 ANQGSEA come from the germline V gene. CDR3 in DNA: TGCAGCGTTGCCTTGGTGCCAGCGCACTACGAGCAGTACTTC. This sequence encodes CSVALVPAHYEQYF.

A word on this clone: At the DNA level, this CDR3 is encoded by other sequences in the same sample as well. The rearrangement uses TRBV28 and TRBJ2-7, with TRBD1 matching over 7 bases. The CDR3 is 15 amino acids. V shed 2 bases, J shed 0 bases, and the junction held 4 bases outside the gene matches. Germline values: CDR1 MDHEN, CDR2 SYDVKM. CDR3 in DNA: TGTGCCAGCAGTTTAAGGGGGCGGCTCTCCTACGAGCAGTACTTC. It yields the protein CASSLRGRLSYEQYF.

This sequence joins TRBV6-6 and TRBJ1-2; 12 bases are a match to TRBD1. Trimming removed 4 bases from V and 1 base from J; junction bases left unmatched: 1. The CDR3 runs 15 residues. CDR1 is MNHNY and CDR2 is SVGAGI in the germline V gene (reference sequence). CDR3 region: CASSWDRGLNYGYTF. CDR3 nucleotides: TGTGCCAGCAGTTGGGACAGGGGGCTTAACTATGGCTACACCTTC.

The V and J genes are TRBV28 and TRBJ1-4; D gene unclear. The CDR3 covers 15 residues. Trimming took off 7 bases at V and 0 bases at J, with 12 bases between the two ends. Germline-derived CDR1 and CDR2 are MDHEN and SYDVKM. This CDR3 is CASNPGGATNEKLFF. The CDR3 bases are TGTGCCAGCAACCCCGGTGGTGCAACTAATGAAAAACTGTTTTTT.

This chain uses TRBV29-1 with TRBJ2-5; tentatively, D is TRBD2 (5 bases). CDR1 and CDR2 from the germline V gene are SQVTM and ANQGSEA. Trimming removed 6 bases at V and 5 bases at J, with 19 bases between. CDR3 size: 14 residues. DNA for the CDR3: TGCAGCGTGTCAGGCGCGGGTTCATCCGAGACCCAGTACTTC. This translates into CSVSGAGSSETQYF.

The sample holds one count of this clone. The chain recombines TRBV6-5 with TRBJ1-2, with D perhaps TRBD1 (6 bases). CDR1 is MNHEY, CDR2 SVGAGI, per germline. CDR3 length: 15 residues. V lost 1 base, J lost 5 bases, and 14 bases lay in between. As DNA, the CDR3 is TGTGCCAGCAGTTACTATCAGGGGCCTCGATATGGCTACACCTTC. Protein sequence: CASSYYQGPRYGYTF.

J is TRBJ1-1 and V is TRBV5-1; D is unresolved. V was cut by 4 bases and J by 5 bases, with 12 bases left in between. CDR1 and CDR2 from the germline V gene are SGHRS and YFSETQ. The CDR3 is made up of 13 amino acids. The CDR3 is CASSILLKTEAFF. The CDR3 nucleotides read TGCGCCAGCAGCATCCTATTAAAGACTGAAGCTTTCTTT.

In its sample, this clone was seen once. The chain is built from TRBV30 and TRBJ2-1; TRBD2 agrees at 9 bases. The CDR3 covers 13 residues. The germline CDR1 and CDR2 sequences are GTSNPN and SVGIG (reference sequence). Losses at the gene ends were 4 bases for V and 4 bases for J; bases not matched to a gene: 2. As DNA, the CDR3 is TGTGCCTGGACGGGACTAGCATACAATGAGCAGTTCTTC. This sequence encodes CAWTGLAYNEQFF.

The rearrangement joins TRBV27 to TRBJ2-7; D unclear. The V end lost 3 bases, the J end lost 7 bases, and 13 bases lay between the germline ends. The CDR3 sequence is 13 residues long. CDR1 and CDR2 (germline): MNHEY, SMNVEV (reference sequence). CDR3 nucleotide sequence: TGTGCCAGCAGTTTGACATTGCTTGGTGAGCAGTACTTC. Translated, it gives CASSLTLLGEQYF.

The chain carries TRBV6-4 and TRBJ2-5, with D perhaps TRBD2 (6 bases). Germline-derived CDR1 and CDR2 are MRHNA and SNTAGT. Trimming took 4 bases from V and 14 from J, leaving 20 bases between them. The CDR3 has 13 amino acids. The CDR3 protein is CASSAVSAGPLYF. The CDR3 DNA reads TGTGCCAGCAGTGCCGTATCGGCGGGACCCCTTTACTTC.

The chain joins TRBV19 to TRBJ1-2; D ambiguous. V lost 7 bases and J lost 5, with 8 bases in between. This CDR3 comprises 11 residues. CDR1 is LNHDA, CDR2 SQIVND, per germline (reference sequence). The CDR3 sequence is CASTSRYGYTF. DNA for the CDR3: TGTGCCAGTACGTCGCGTTATGGCTACACCTTC.

The V call is TRBV28, the J call TRBJ1-2; 7 nucleotides match TRBD1. This CDR3 spans 15 amino acids. V lost 5 bases, J lost 4 bases, and 10 bases stayed unmatched. Per the germline V gene, CDR1 is MDHEN and CDR2 is SYDVKM. This chain's CDR3 is CASSAGGTDRYGYTF. The CDR3 DNA is TGTGCCAGCAGTGCTGGGGGGACAGATCGCTATGGCTACACCTTC.